This T cell receptor beta chain originates from a study of naive and memory T cell subsets. A few counts support this clonotype. No antigen is known for it. Findings and caveats of the study: Potentially, T cell activation and differentiation skew this RNA-based measurement.

Four PCR rounds used nested alpha and beta constant region primers plus the SP2 primer. Alpha and beta constant region primers primed reverse transcription for blood and skin samples. TCRdb reprocessed the 5' RACE reads via MiXCR and lists one record per CDR3 protein. The sample yields tens of thousands of distinct CDR3 sequences, more than 7% seen once. CDR3 length: 18 amino acids. V lost 0 bases and J 7 bases, leaving 23 bases between the germline ends. In germline, CDR1 is SGHRS, CDR2 YFSETQ. A UMI-containing oligonucleotide was joined by 3' ligation to the TCR cDNA template. RNA was extracted from approximately 2.6 ml of whole blood of healthy adults. Reverse transcription used DNase-treated unsorted total RNA, aiming for about 1 to 1000 ng.

This chain links TRBV5-1 with TRBJ2-1; the D gene could be TRBD1 or TRBD2 (5 bases each). The TCR comes from a male donor in good health. CDR3 in amino acids: CASSLVPGPGTSGNEQFF. CDR3 nucleotide sequence: TGCGCCAGCAGCTTGGTTCCGGGCCCGGGGACGAGTGGAAATGAGCAGTTCTTC.